These 18 T cell receptor beta chains came from one sample sequenced in a study of blood T cell repertoires in COVID-19. Clones were read by immunoSEQ multiplex PCR, and TCRdb kept only the in-frame ones, dropping some. The sample contains a few hundred thousand clones, 70% to 85% of which appear only once. The sequenced material came from peripheral blood. These receptors all stem from a human donor with acute or convalescent COVID-19. The donor label of this sample is uncertain.

This chain connects TRBV5-1 to TRBJ2-1; tentatively, D is TRBD1 (6 bases). This CDR3 is 15 amino acids long. In germline, CDR1 is SGHRS, CDR2 YFSETQ. Trimming stripped 5 bases from V and 4 bases from J, with 16 bases between. CDR3 sequence reads: CASRVRDKGYNEQFF. CDR3 DNA sequence: TGCGCCAGCAGGGTCCGGGACAAAGGTTACAATGAGCAGTTCTTC.

The chain couples TRBV27 to TRBJ2-2; 8 bases align to TRBD1. Germline CDR1 is MNHEY and CDR2 is SMNVEV (reference sequence). After removal of 6 bases from V and 1 base from J, the junction contained 10 bases not matched to a gene. This CDR3 has 17 residues. CDR3 DNA: TGTGCCAGCAGGAGAGGGACAGGTAGTCTGAACACCGGGGAGCTGTTTTTT. It yields the protein CASRRGTGSLNTGELFF.

The chain uses TRBV7-2 and TRBJ1-4, with 8 bases fitting TRBD1. The CDR3 totals 15 residues. The trim removed 5 bases at V and 8 bases at J, leaving 10 bases unmatched. Germline V CDR1 and CDR2: SGHTA, FQGNSA. This chain's CDR3 is CASSPGDRWWEKLFF. For the CDR3, the DNA is TGTGCCAGCAGCCCCGGGGACAGGTGGTGGGAAAAACTGTTTTTT.

The chain is built from TRBV6-1 and TRBJ1-2; a weak D match, TRBD1 (5 bases). Trimming cost V 3 bases and J 3 bases, with 11 bases left between them. CDR1 and CDR2 from the germline V gene are MNHNS and SASEGT. This CDR3 region has 14 residues. CDR3 in DNA: TGTGCCAGCAGTGATCTGGGGGGGTACTATGGCTACACCTTC. Its translation: CASSDLGGYYGYTF.

The J gene is TRBJ1-2, the V gene TRBV5-5; D gene uncertain. This CDR3 comprises 15 residues. Germline loops: CDR1 SGHKS, CDR2 YYEKEE (reference sequence). V dropped 4 bases and J dropped 6 bases, with 19 bases sitting between them. This CDR3 reads CASSAETWVRNGYTF. As DNA, the CDR3 is TGTGCCAGCAGCGCGGAGACCTGGGTGAGGAATGGCTACACCTTC.

The chain links TRBV5-1 to TRBJ1-2; tentative D call: TRBD1 (6 bases). The CDR3 is 15 residues long. The V end lost 2 bases, the J end lost 1 base, and 12 bases lay between the germline ends. Germline values: CDR1 SGHRS, CDR2 YFSETQ. The CDR3 sequence is CASSFLPDSNYGYTF. In DNA, the CDR3 is TGCGCCAGCAGCTTCCTCCCGGACAGTAACTATGGCTACACCTTC. Combining the CDR3 with reference TRBV5-1 and TRBJ1-2 gives the whole variable domain KAGVTQTPRYLIKTRGQQVTLSCSPISGHRSVSWYQQTPGQGLQFLFEYFSETQRNKGNFPGRFSGRQFSNSRSEMNVSTLELGDSALYLCASSFLPDSNYGYTFGSGTRLTVV.

This chain connects TRBV28 to TRBJ2-7, with D possibly being TRBD1 (6 bases). Trimming cost V 7 bases and J 6 bases, with 28 bases left between them. CDR1 MDHEN and CDR2 SYDVKM come from the germline V gene. CDR3 size: 17 residues. In DNA, the CDR3 is TGTGCCAGCACTCCACGAGGACGTACAGGGAAGCGAGGCGAGCAGTACTTC. The encoded protein is CASTPRGRTGKRGEQYF.

The CDR3 coding sequence is TGTGCCAGCAGCTTGGTGGATGTCCCAGGGGTAGAAAAACTGTTTTTT. Encoded protein: CASSLVDVPGVEKLFF. V is TRBV5-5 and J is TRBJ1-4, with D possibly matching TRBD1 (6 bases). The CDR3 extends over 16 amino acids. V was clipped by 0 bases and J by 8 bases, with 17 bases between them. The germline V gene encodes CDR1 SGHKS and CDR2 YYEKEE (reference sequence).

The rearrangement joins TRBV6-4 to TRBJ2-3; maybe TRBD2 (5 bases). There are 15 residues in the CDR3. The germline V and J ends were trimmed by 3 bases and 2 bases, with 12 bases remaining between them. The germline V gene encodes CDR1 MRHNA and CDR2 SNTAGT. The CDR3 nucleotides read TGTGCCAGCAGTGAACGGCTAGCCAACACAGATACGCAGTATTTT. Its protein is CASSERLANTDTQYF.

The rearrangement links TRBV7-2 to TRBJ2-5; weak D call: TRBD2 (5 bases). CDR1 SGHTA and CDR2 FQGNSA come from the germline V gene. CDR3 length: 10 amino acids. V gave up 3 bases and J gave up 9 bases, with 5 bases separating them. CDR3 bases: TGTGCCAGCAGCTTGGAGGCCCAGTACTTC. This codes for CASSLEAQYF.

V gene TRBV27 combines with J gene TRBJ2-7; 8 bases are shared with TRBD1. V trimming: 4 bases; J trimming: 4 bases; junction bases outside the gene matches: 12. Germline CDR1 reads MNHEY; CDR2 reads SMNVEV (reference sequence). The CDR3 length is 16 residues. CDR3 nucleotides: TGTGCCAGCAGTTATGATCGGACAGGGAAAGGGTACGAGCAGTACTTC. Translated: CASSYDRTGKGYEQYF.

This clone was observed a handful of times. The chain links TRBV19 to TRBJ1-5; 8 bases line up with TRBD1. The V and J ends lost 6 bases and 11 bases, in that order; junction bases with no gene match: 3. From germline, CDR1 is LNHDA and CDR2 SQIVND (reference sequence). This CDR3 comprises 11 residues. CDR3 residues: CASRTGVAQHF. The CDR3 DNA follows: TGTGCCAGTAGGACAGGGGTGGCCCAGCATTTT. The full variable domain, its missing parts supplied by reference TRBV19 and TRBJ1-5, is DGGITQSPKYLFRKEGQNVTLSCEQNLNHDAMYWYRQDPGQGLRLIYYSQIVNDFQKGDIAEGYSVSREKKESFPLTVTSAQKNPTAFYLCASRTGVAQHFGDGTRLSIL.

In its sample, this clone was seen many times. The rearrangement joins TRBV19 to TRBJ1-1; TRBD1 is a possible D gene (5 bases). Deletions cut 6 bases from V and 3 bases from J, with 17 bases between. The germline V gene encodes CDR1 LNHDA and CDR2 SQIVND (reference sequence). The CDR3 has 15 amino acids. The CDR3 DNA is TGTGCCAGTAGGGGCAGGGAAGGCGTCGACACTGAAGCTTTCTTT. It is translated as CASRGREGVDTEAFF.

The V call is TRBV5-8, the J call TRBJ2-3, with a weak D call TRBD2 (6 bases). The CDR3 totals 17 residues. Germline loops: CDR1 SGHTS, CDR2 YDEGEE. V shed 4 bases and J shed 0 bases, with 18 bases lying between them. The CDR3 sequence is CASSLQPGLLSTDTQYF. CDR3 nucleotides: TGTGCCAGCAGCCTCCAACCGGGACTCCTAAGCACAGATACGCAGTATTTT.

The rearrangement uses TRBV6-1 and TRBJ2-1; 11 bases are a match to TRBD2. Germline V gives CDR1 MNHNS, CDR2 SASEGT. The CDR3 is made up of 18 amino acids. The junction had 11 bases not matched to a gene; V was cut back by 3 bases and J by 4 bases. The CDR3 bases are TGTGCCAGCAGTGAGTGGTGGGGGACTAGCGGAGGGTACAATGAGCAGTTCTTC. This gives the protein CASSEWWGTSGGYNEQFF.

The chain is built from TRBV4-1 and TRBJ2-3; D perhaps matches TRBD2 (6 bases). Germline V gene data show CDR1 as MGHRA and CDR2 as YSYEKL. V lost 0 bases and J 3 bases, leaving 16 bases between the germline ends. The CDR3 contains 17 residues. CDR3: CASSQDGPGVRTDTQYF. The CDR3 nucleotides are TGCGCCAGCAGCCAAGATGGTCCGGGGGTTAGAACAGATACGCAGTATTTT.

The V and J genes are TRBV5-6 and TRBJ1-2; perhaps TRBD1 as D (6 bases). Germline lookup yields CDR1 SGHDT and CDR2 YYEEEE. Trimming cost V 4 bases and J 3 bases, with 13 bases left between them. This CDR3 region has 14 residues. The CDR3 spells CASSPNRVYYGYTF. The CDR3 DNA is TGTGCCAGCAGCCCAAACAGGGTCTACTATGGCTACACCTTC.

The sample holds one count of this clone. V usage is TRBV7-8 and J usage is TRBJ2-5, with 7 bases matching TRBD1. V lost 5 bases and J lost 5; bases outside the gene matches: 11. The CDR3 contains 15 residues. The germline V gene encodes CDR1 SGHVS and CDR2 FQNEAQ. In DNA form, the CDR3 reads TGTGCCAGCAGCACCCGACAGGGCCCCGCTGAGACCCAGTACTTC. Translating it yields CASSTRQGPAETQYF.